This T cell receptor (beta chain) is from a study of blood T cell repertoires in COVID-19. About the study: The samples span acute and convalescent COVID-19 from the United States, Italy and Spain. From T cells, B-cell-depleted T cells, or PBMCs came the material, which was cDNA or gDNA.

The table lists this clone with a count of one. CDR3 length: 11 amino acids. The V end was cut by 7 bases, the J end by 7 bases, with 10 bases between. Germline CDR1 and CDR2: LNHDA and SQIVND (reference sequence). Using immunoSEQ multiplex PCR, the repertoire was profiled, and TCRdb retains in-frame clones only, with some absent. The data hold tens of thousands of clones, with about 85% observed a single time. The sample consisted of peripheral blood. This TCR was recovered from an older woman in a cohort sampled during active COVID-19. The rearrangement links TRBV19 to TRBJ1-1; D is possibly TRBD1 (6 bases). The CDR3 spells CASTRGGEAFF. In nucleotides, the CDR3 is TGTGCCAGTACAAGGGGGGGTGAAGCTTTCTTT.